Detailed here is one T cell receptor beta chain. The data were obtained in a study of OX40 agonist ivuxolimab in advanced cancers. Study background: Ivuxolimab, which is an agonistic anti-OX40 (CD134) antibody, was administered to the patients.

The CDR3 covers 13 residues. The germline V and J ends were trimmed by 3 bases and 1 base, with 6 bases remaining between them. CDR1 and CDR2 (germline): WSHSY, SAAADI. TCRdb's copy holds only in-frame clones and misses some; the assay was immunoSEQ multiplex PCR. The sample has tens of thousands of clones, approximately 89% seen once. Sequenced here: CD4+ or CD8+ T cells sorted from blood, sampled in a trial of the OX40 agonist ivuxolimab. The receptor comes from an adult with an advanced solid tumor such as melanoma, head and neck, liver or kidney cancer. V is TRBV10-2 and J is TRBJ1-1, with D maybe TRBD1 (5 bases). The CDR3, as DNA: TGCGCCAGCAGTGACAGGGCGAACACTGAAGCTTTCTTT. It codes for CASSDRANTEAFF.